These T cell receptor beta chains were read from a single sample in a study of cytomegalovirus exposure and HLA in healthy donors. Method: immunoSEQ multiplex PCR; TCRdb's copy keeps in-frame clones and lacks some. The profile shows 150,000 to 200,000 clones, more than 75% of them singletons. The source material was PBMCs. Receptor source: a man between 18 and 29 years old in good health and CMV-seropositive. CDR3s include the opening cysteine and the closing phenylalanine or tryptophan. D genes are given only for firm matches. Expanded clones get a size class; other rows say once, few or many, or leave the size out.

V gene: TRBV2; D gene: -; J gene: TRBJ1-1; clone size: -; CDR3 DNA: TGTGCCAGCGTCGACGGGAGGAACACTGAAGCTTTCTTT; CDR3 protein: CASVDGRNTEAFF
V gene: TRBV7-9; D gene: TRBD1; J gene: TRBJ1-1; clone size: -; CDR3 DNA: TGTGCCAGCAGCCCGTACAGGGGATTGAACACTGAAGCTTTCTTT; CDR3 protein: CASSPYRGLNTEAFF
V gene: TRBV6-4; D gene: TRBD2; J gene: TRBJ2-4; clone size: -; CDR3 DNA: TGTGCCAGCAGTACTAGCGGGAGAGATGGGGTTGGCAAAAACATTCAGTACTTC; CDR3 protein: CASSTSGRDGVGKNIQYF
V gene: TRBV7-2; D gene: -; J gene: TRBJ2-1; clone size: -; CDR3 DNA: TGTGCCAGCAGCTTCGCCGGGAGTCGGTCCTACAATGAGCAGTTCTTC; CDR3 protein: CASSFAGSRSYNEQFF
V gene: TRBV5-4; D gene: -; J gene: TRBJ2-7; clone size: -; CDR3 DNA: TGTGCCAGCAGCTTGGAAGGCACGCGGGGTGAGCAGTACTTC; CDR3 protein: CASSLEGTRGEQYF
V gene: TRBV5-1; D gene: TRBD2; J gene: TRBJ2-7; clone size: -; CDR3 DNA: TGCGCCAGCAGTCCCAGCGGGACCTTTAATGAGCAGTACTTC; CDR3 protein: CASSPSGTFNEQYF
V gene: TRBV6-5; D gene: TRBD2; J gene: TRBJ2-1; clone size: -; CDR3 DNA: TGTGCCAGCAGTTATCTAGCGGGAACCTACAATGAGCAGTTCTTC; CDR3 protein: CASSYLAGTYNEQFF
V gene: TRBV19; D gene: TRBD1; J gene: TRBJ2-5; clone size: -; CDR3 DNA: TGTGCCAGTAGTTCACAGGGGGAGACCCAGTACTTC; CDR3 protein: CASSSQGETQYF
V gene: TRBV2; D gene: TRBD1; J gene: TRBJ1-4; clone size: -; CDR3 DNA: TGTGCCAGCAGTGGCGACAGGGTTGCACGAGAAAAACTGTTTTTT; CDR3 protein: CASSGDRVAREKLFF
V gene: TRBV11-2; D gene: TRBD2; J gene: TRBJ2-1; clone size: -; CDR3 DNA: TGTGCCAGCAGCCCGGGACTAGCGAGAGATGAGCAGTTCTTC; CDR3 protein: CASSPGLARDEQFF
V gene: TRBV15; D gene: -; J gene: TRBJ1-2; clone size: -; CDR3 DNA: TGTGCCACCAGCTACCCCCTAGGAGGCTACACCTTC; CDR3 protein: CATSYPLGGYTF
V gene: TRBV30; D gene: -; J gene: TRBJ2-7; clone size: once; CDR3 DNA: TGTGCCTGGAGCCCTGCGAGAGTTGAGATCGTCTACGAGCAGTACTTC; CDR3 protein: CAWSPARVEIVYEQYF
V gene: TRBV19; D gene: TRBD1; J gene: TRBJ1-2; clone size: few; CDR3 DNA: TGTGCCAGTAGTATACGGGACAGCCCCTATGGCTACACCTTC; CDR3 protein: CASSIRDSPYGYTF
V gene: TRBV6-6; D gene: -; J gene: TRBJ2-7; clone size: once; CDR3 DNA: TGTGCCAGCAGACAAGGGGTCCCATCAGATTCCTACGAGCAGTACTTC; CDR3 protein: CASRQGVPSDSYEQYF
V gene: TRBV6-1; D gene: TRBD1; J gene: TRBJ1-5; clone size: -; CDR3 DNA: TGTGCCGGAGCGACAGGGCTCAATCAGCCCCAGCATTTT; CDR3 protein: CAGATGLNQPQHF
V gene: TRBV9; D gene: -; J gene: TRBJ2-1; clone size: -; CDR3 DNA: TGTGCCAGCAGCCCGCACCTGGGGCACAATGAGCAGTTCTTC; CDR3 protein: CASSPHLGHNEQFF
V gene: TRBV27; D gene: TRBD1; J gene: TRBJ2-5; clone size: -; CDR3 DNA: TGTGCCAGCAGCCTAGGGCCAGGGGGCGCCGGAGAGACCCAGTACTTC; CDR3 protein: CASSLGPGGAGETQYF
V gene: TRBV9; D gene: -; J gene: TRBJ2-1; clone size: -; CDR3 DNA: TGTGCCAGCAGCGTAGTGACTTTCGGGAGCTACAATGAGCAGTTCTTC; CDR3 protein: CASSVVTFGSYNEQFF
V gene: TRBV28; D gene: -; J gene: TRBJ2-7; clone size: -; CDR3 DNA: TGTGCCAGCACGGAGCAAGATGACGTCCACGAGCAGTACTTC; CDR3 protein: CASTEQDDVHEQYF
V gene: TRBV14; D gene: TRBD1; J gene: TRBJ1-2; clone size: -; CDR3 DNA: TGTGCCAGCAGCCTAAAACAGGGGGCCTATGGCTACACCTTC; CDR3 protein: CASSLKQGAYGYTF
V gene: TRBV2; D gene: -; J gene: TRBJ1-5; clone size: once; CDR3 DNA: TGTGCCAGCACGCAGGGTGAGAGCAATCAGCCCCAGCATTTT; CDR3 protein: CASTQGESNQPQHF
V gene: TRBV11-1; D gene: TRBD2; J gene: TRBJ2-1; clone size: -; CDR3 DNA: TGTGCCAGCAGCTTAGGGCCTCTCGGGAGCGGGATCATGGGTGAGCAGTTCTTC; CDR3 protein: CASSLGPLGSGIMGEQFF
V gene: TRBV5-4; D gene: TRBD1; J gene: TRBJ2-2; clone size: once; CDR3 DNA: TGTGCCAGCAGCCCCGGACAGGGTCGGGCCGGGGAGCTGTTTTTT; CDR3 protein: CASSPGQGRAGELFF
V gene: TRBV9; D gene: TRBD2; J gene: TRBJ2-5; clone size: -; CDR3 DNA: TGTGCCAGCAGCTCAGGGGCGGGAGGAGAGACCCAGTACTTC; CDR3 protein: CASSSGAGGETQYF
V gene: TRBV19; D gene: TRBD1; J gene: TRBJ1-1; clone size: -; CDR3 DNA: TGTGCCAGTAGTTTGGACAGGGAAGTCACTGAAGCTTTCTTT; CDR3 protein: CASSLDREVTEAFF
V gene: TRBV25-1; D gene: TRBD1; J gene: TRBJ1-1; clone size: -; CDR3 DNA: TGTGCCAGCTTCCCTTCCGGACAGGCTGAAGCTTTCTTT; CDR3 protein: CASFPSGQAEAFF
V gene: TRBV7-3; D gene: TRBD1; J gene: TRBJ2-2; clone size: -; CDR3 DNA: TGTGCCAGCAGCCAAACAGGGGCACGGACCGGGGAGCTGTTTTTT; CDR3 protein: CASSQTGARTGELFF
V gene: TRBV30; D gene: -; J gene: TRBJ2-2; clone size: -; CDR3 DNA: TGTGCCTGGTCAGGGGCCTCCGGGGAGCTGTTTTTT; CDR3 protein: CAWSGASGELFF
V gene: TRBV28; D gene: -; J gene: TRBJ2-1; clone size: -; CDR3 DNA: TGTGCCAGCAGTCGCCTAAATGAGCAGTTCTTC; CDR3 protein: CASSRLNEQFF
V gene: TRBV28; D gene: -; J gene: TRBJ1-5; clone size: -; CDR3 DNA: TGTGCCAGCAGCCCCAGTGCGGGCAATCAGCCCCAGCATTTT; CDR3 protein: CASSPSAGNQPQHF
V gene: TRBV7-3; D gene: -; J gene: TRBJ2-2; clone size: -; CDR3 DNA: TGTGCCAGCAGCTTAGGAGCCGGGGAGCTGTTTTTT; CDR3 protein: CASSLGAGELFF
V gene: TRBV4-2; D gene: TRBD2; J gene: TRBJ2-2; clone size: -; CDR3 DNA: TGTGCCAGCAGCTCCGGACTAGCGGGAGACACGAACACCGGGGAGCTGTTTTTT; CDR3 protein: CASSSGLAGDTNTGELFF
V gene: TRBV20-1; D gene: TRBD2; J gene: TRBJ2-7; clone size: few; CDR3 DNA: TGCAGTGCTGCGGGGGGCTACGAGCAGTACTTC; CDR3 protein: CSAAGGYEQYF